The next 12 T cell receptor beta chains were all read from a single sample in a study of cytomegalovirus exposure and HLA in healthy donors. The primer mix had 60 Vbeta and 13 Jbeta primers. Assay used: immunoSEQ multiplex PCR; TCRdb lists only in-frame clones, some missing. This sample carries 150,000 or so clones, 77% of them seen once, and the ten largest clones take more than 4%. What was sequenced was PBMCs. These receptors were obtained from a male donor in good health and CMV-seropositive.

CDR3 amino acids: CASSESGTAKDEQYF. The CDR3 DNA sequence: TGTGCCAGCAGTGAGAGTGGGACAGCAAAGGACGAGCAGTACTTC. The chain combines TRBV6-1 with TRBJ2-7; TRBD1 aligns across 7 bases. Germline V gives CDR1 MNHNS, CDR2 SASEGT. This CDR3 spans 15 amino acids. V was clipped by 3 bases and J by 5 bases; unmatched bases: 10.

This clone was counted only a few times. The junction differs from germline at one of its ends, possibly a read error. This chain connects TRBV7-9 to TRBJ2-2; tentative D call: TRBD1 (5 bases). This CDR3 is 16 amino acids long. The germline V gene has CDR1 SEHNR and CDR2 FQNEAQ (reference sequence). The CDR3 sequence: CSSSLAIGHSTGELFF. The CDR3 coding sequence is TGTTCCAGCAGCTTAGCTATTGGACATTCCACCGGGGAGCTGTTTTTT.

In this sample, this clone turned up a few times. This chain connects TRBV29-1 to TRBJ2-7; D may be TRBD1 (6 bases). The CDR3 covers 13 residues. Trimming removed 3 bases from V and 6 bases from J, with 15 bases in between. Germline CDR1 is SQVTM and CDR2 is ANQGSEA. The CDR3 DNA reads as TGCAGCGTTGAGGTCAACAGGGTTGGCGAGCAGTACTTC. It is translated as CSVEVNRVGEQYF.

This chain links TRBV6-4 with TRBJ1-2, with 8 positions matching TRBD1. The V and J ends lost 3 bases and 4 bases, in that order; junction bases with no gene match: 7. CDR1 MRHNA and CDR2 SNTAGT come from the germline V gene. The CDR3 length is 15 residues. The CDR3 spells CASSEGDRGAYGYTF. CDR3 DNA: TGTGCCAGCAGTGAAGGTGACAGGGGAGCCTATGGCTACACCTTC.

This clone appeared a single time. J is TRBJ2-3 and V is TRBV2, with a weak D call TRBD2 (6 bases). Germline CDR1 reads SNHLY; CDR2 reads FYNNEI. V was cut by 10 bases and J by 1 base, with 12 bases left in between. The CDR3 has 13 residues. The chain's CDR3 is CATGRERTDTQYF. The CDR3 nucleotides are TGTGCCACGGGACGGGAGCGCACAGATACGCAGTATTTT. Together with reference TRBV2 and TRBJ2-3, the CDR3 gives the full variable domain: EPEVTQTPSHQVTQMGQEVILRCVPISNHLYFYWYRQILGQKVEFLVSFYNNEISEKSEIFDDQFSVERPDGSNFTLKIRSTKLEDSAMYFCATGRERTDTQYFGPGTRLTVL.

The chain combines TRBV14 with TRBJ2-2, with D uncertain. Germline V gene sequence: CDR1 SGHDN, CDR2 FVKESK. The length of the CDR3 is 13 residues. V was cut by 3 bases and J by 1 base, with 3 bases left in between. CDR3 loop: CASSHMNTGELFF. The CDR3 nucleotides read TGTGCCAGCAGCCACATGAACACCGGGGAGCTGTTTTTT.

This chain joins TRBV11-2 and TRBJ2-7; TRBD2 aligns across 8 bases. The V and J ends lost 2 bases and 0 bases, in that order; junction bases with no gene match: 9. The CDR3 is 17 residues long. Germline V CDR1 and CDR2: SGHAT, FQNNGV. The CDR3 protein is CASSLTSGRRTSYEQYF. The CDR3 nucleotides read TGTGCCAGCAGCTTAACTAGCGGCCGGAGAACCTCCTACGAGCAGTACTTC. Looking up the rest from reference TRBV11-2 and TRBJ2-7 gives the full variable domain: EAGVAQSPRYKIIEKRQSVAFWCNPISGHATLYWYQQILGQGPKLLIQFQNNGVVDDSQLPKDRFSAERLKGVDSTLKIQPAKLEDSAVYLCASSLTSGRRTSYEQYFGPGTRLTVT.

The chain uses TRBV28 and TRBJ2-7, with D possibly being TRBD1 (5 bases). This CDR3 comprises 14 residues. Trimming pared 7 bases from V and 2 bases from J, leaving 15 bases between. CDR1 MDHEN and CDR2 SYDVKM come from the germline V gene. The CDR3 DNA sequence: TGTGCCAGCACCGAGGCAGGGAAGACCTACGAGCAGTACTTC. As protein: CASTEAGKTYEQYF.

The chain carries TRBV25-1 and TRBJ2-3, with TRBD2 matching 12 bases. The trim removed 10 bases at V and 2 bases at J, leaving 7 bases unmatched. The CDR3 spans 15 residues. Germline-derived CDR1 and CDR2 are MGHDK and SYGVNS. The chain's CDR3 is CATVTSGGITDTQYF. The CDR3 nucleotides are TGTGCCACCGTGACTAGCGGGGGTATCACAGATACGCAGTATTTT. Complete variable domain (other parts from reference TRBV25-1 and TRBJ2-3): EADIYQTPRYLVIGTGKKITLECSQTMGHDKMYWYQQDPGMELHLIHYSYGVNSTEKGDLSSESTVSRIRTEHFPLTLESARPSHTSQYLCATVTSGGITDTQYFGPGTRLTVL.

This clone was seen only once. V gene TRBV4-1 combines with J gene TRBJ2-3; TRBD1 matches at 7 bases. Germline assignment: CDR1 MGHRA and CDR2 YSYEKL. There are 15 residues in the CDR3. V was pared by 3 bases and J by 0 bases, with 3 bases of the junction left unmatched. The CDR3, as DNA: TGCGCCAGCAGCCATGGGACAGCGAGCACAGATACGCAGTATTTT. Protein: CASSHGTASTDTQYF.

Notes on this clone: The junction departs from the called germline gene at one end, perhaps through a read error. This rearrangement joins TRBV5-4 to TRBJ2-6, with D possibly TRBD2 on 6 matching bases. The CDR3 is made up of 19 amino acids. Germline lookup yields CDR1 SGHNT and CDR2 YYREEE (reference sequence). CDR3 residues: CASSAKAGQALSGANGLTF. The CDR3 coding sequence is TGTGCCAGCAGCGCCAAAGCGGGCCAGGCTCTGTCTGGGGCCAACGGCCTGACTTTC.

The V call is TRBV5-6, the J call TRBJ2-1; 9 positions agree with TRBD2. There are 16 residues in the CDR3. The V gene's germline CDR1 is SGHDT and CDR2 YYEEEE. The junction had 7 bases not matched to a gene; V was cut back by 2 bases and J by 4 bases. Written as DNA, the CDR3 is TGTGCCAGCAGCTTTAACGCGGGAGGGGCTTACAATGAGCAGTTCTTC. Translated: CASSFNAGGAYNEQFF.